This TCR beta chain was obtained from a study of blood T cell repertoires in COVID-19. Germline loops: CDR1 SGHDT, CDR2 YYEEEE. Deletions cut 0 bases from V and 2 bases from J, with 13 bases between. This CDR3 region has 16 residues. Original methodology: Estimation of nucleated cell counts was performed using reference gene primer amplification. Using immunoSEQ multiplex PCR, the repertoire was profiled, and TCRdb retains in-frame clones only, with some absent. V, J and clone size were drawn from that table, and D and trimming were deduced from the DNA. Among about 230,000 clones listed, over 70% were seen once.

The TCR sequence derives from a woman under 40 who had been exposed to COVID-19. Sequencing used PBMCs or T cells enriched from blood (not recorded which). The rearrangement links TRBV5-6 to TRBJ2-3; the D gene is possibly TRBD1 (6 bases). This chain's CDR3 is CASSLVPGVATDTQYF. The CDR3 DNA is TGTGCCAGCAGCTTGGTCCCAGGGGTGGCCACAGATACGCAGTATTTT.